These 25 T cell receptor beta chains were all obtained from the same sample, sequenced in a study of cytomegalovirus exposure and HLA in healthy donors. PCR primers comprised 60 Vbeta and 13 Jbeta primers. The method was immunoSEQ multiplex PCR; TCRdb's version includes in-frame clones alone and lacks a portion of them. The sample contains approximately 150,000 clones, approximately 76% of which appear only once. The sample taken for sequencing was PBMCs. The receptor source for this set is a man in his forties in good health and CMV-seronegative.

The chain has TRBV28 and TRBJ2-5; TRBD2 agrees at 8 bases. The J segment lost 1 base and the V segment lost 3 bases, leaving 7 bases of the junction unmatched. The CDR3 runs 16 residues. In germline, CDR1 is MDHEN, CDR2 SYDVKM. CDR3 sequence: CASSFVNSGIQETQYF. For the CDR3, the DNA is TGTGCCAGCAGTTTCGTCAATAGCGGGATCCAAGAGACCCAGTACTTC. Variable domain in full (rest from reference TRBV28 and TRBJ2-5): DVKVTQSSRYLVKRTGEKVFLECVQDMDHENMFWYRQDPGLGLRLIYFSYDVKMKEKGDIPEGYSVSREKKERFSLILESASTNQTSMYLCASSFVNSGIQETQYFGPGTRLLVL.

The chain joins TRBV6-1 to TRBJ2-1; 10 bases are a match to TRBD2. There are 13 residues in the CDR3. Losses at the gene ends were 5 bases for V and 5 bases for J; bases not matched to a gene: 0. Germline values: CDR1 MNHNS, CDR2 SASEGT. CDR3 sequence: CASSTSGNNEQFF. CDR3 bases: TGTGCCAGCAGTACTAGCGGGAACAATGAGCAGTTCTTC.

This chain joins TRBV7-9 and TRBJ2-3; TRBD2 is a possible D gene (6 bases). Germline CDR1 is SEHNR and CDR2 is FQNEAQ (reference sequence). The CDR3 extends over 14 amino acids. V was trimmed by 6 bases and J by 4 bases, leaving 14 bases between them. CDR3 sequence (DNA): TGTGCCAGCAGGCCCGTAACGGGGGCAGATACGCAGTATTTT. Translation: CASRPVTGADTQYF.

This CDR3 reads CASSLQQGPNEQYF. Here the CDR3 DNA reads TGCGCCAGCAGCTTGCAACAGGGTCCCAACGAGCAGTACTTC. V usage is TRBV5-1 and J usage is TRBJ2-7; possible D gene TRBD1, 6 bases. The CDR3 loop spans 14 amino acids. V dropped 1 base and J dropped 5 bases, with 13 bases sitting between them. Per the germline V gene, CDR1 is SGHRS and CDR2 is YFSETQ.

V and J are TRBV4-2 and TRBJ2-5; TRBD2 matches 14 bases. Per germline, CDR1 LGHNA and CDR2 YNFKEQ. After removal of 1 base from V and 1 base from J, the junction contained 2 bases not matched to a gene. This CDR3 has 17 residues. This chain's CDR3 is CASSQGGTSGGQETQYF. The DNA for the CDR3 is TGTGCCAGCAGCCAAGGCGGGACTAGCGGGGGCCAAGAGACCCAGTACTTC.

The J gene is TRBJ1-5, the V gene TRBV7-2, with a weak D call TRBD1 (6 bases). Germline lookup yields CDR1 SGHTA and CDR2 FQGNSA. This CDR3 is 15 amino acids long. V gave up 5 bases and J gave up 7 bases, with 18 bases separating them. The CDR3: CASSASGGAGQPQHF. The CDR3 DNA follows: TGTGCCAGCAGCGCAAGCGGGGGGGCCGGGCAGCCCCAGCATTTT.

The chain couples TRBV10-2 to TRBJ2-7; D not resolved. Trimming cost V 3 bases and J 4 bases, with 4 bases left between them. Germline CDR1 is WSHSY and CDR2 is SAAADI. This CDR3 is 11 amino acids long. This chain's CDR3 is CASSDQYEQYF. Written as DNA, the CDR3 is TGCGCCAGCAGTGATCAATACGAGCAGTACTTC.

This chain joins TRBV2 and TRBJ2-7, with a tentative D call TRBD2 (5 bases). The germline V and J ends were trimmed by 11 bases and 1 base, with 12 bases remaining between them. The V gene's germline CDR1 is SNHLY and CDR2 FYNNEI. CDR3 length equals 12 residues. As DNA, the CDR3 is TGTGCCTTGAGGAGGACGTCCTACGAGCAGTACTTC. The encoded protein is CALRRTSYEQYF.

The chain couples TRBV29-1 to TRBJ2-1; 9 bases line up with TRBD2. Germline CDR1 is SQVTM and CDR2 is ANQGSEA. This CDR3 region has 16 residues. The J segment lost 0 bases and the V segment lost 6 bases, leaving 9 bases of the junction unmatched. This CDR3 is CSVDDFSGSSYNEQFF. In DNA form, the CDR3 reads TGCAGCGTCGATGACTTTAGCGGGAGCTCCTACAATGAGCAGTTCTTC.

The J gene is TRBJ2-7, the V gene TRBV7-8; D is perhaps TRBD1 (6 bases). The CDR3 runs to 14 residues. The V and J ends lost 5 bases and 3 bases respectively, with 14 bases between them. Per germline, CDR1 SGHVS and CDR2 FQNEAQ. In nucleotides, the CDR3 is TGTGCCAGCAGCCCCTTGACAGGAAACTACGAGCAGTACTTC. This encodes CASSPLTGNYEQYF.

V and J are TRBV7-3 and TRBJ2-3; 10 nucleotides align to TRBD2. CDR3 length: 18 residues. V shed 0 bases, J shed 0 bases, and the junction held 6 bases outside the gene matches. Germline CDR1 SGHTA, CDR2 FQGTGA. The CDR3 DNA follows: TGTGCCAGCAGCTTAACTAGCGGGGGGTTACCTAGCACAGATACGCAGTATTTT. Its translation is CASSLTSGGLPSTDTQYF.

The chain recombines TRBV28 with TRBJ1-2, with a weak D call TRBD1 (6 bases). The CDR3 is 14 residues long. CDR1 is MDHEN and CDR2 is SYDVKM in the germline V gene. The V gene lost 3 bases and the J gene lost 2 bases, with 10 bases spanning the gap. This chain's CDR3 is CASSFGTSNYGYTF. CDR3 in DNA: TGTGCCAGCAGTTTCGGGACATCAAACTATGGCTACACCTTC.

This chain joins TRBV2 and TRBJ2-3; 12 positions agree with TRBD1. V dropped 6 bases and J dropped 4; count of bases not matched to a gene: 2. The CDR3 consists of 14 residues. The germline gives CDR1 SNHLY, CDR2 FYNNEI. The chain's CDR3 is CASSGTGGSDTQYF. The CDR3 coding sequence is TGTGCCAGCAGCGGGACAGGGGGCTCAGATACGCAGTATTTT. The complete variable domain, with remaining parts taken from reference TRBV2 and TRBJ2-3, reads EPEVTQTPSHQVTQMGQEVILRCVPISNHLYFYWYRQILGQKVEFLVSFYNNEISEKSEIFDDQFSVERPDGSNFTLKIRSTKLEDSAMYFCASSGTGGSDTQYFGPGTRLTVL.

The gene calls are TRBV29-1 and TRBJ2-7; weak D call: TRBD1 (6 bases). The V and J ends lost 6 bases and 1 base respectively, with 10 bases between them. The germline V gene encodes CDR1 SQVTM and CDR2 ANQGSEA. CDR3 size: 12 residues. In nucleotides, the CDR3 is TGCAGCGTATCAGGGGTTTCCTACGAGCAGTACTTC. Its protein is CSVSGVSYEQYF.

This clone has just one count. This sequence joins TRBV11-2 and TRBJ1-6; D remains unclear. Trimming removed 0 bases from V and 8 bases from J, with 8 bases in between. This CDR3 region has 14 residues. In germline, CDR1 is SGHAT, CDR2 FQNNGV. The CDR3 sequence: CASSLDNTYSPLHF. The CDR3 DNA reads TGTGCCAGCAGCTTAGATAATACTTATTCACCCCTCCACTTT.

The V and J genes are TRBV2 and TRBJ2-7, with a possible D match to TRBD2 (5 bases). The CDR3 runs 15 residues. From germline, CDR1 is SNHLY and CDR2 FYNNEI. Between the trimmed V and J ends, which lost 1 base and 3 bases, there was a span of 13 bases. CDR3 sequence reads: CASSEVEALVYEQYF. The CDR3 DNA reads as TGTGCCAGCAGTGAAGTTGAGGCACTAGTCTACGAGCAGTACTTC.

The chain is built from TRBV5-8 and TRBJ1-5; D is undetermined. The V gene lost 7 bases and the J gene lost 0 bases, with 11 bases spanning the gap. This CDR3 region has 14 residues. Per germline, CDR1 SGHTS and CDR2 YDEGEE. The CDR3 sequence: CASGLADSNQPQHF. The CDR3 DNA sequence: TGTGCCAGCGGACTCGCGGATAGCAATCAGCCCCAGCATTTT.

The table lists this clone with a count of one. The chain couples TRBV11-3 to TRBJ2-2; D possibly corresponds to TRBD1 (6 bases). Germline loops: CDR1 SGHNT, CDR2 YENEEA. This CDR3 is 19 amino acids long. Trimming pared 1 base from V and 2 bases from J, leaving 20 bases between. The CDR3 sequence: CASSLGSGTLNSNTGELFF. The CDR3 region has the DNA TGTGCCAGCAGCTTAGGGTCCGGGACACTAAATAGTAACACCGGGGAGCTGTTTTTT.

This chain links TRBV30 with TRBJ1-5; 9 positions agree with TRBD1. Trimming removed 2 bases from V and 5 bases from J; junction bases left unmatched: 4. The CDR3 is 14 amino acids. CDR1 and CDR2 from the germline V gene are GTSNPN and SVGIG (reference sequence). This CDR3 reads CAWSLTGGDQPQHF. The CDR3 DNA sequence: TGTGCCTGGAGTTTGACAGGGGGTGATCAGCCCCAGCATTTT.

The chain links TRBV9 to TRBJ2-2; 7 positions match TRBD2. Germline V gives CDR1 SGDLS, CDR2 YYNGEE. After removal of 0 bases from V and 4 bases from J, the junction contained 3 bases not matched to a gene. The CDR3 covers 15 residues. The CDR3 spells CASSVGGEGTGELFF. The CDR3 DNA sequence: TGTGCCAGCAGCGTAGGGGGGGAGGGCACCGGGGAGCTGTTTTTT.

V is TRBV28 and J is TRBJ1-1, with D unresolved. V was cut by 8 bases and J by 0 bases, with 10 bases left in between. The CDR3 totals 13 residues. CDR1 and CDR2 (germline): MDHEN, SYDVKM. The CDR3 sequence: CASWRKMNTEAFF. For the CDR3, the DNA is TGTGCCAGCTGGAGAAAAATGAACACTGAAGCTTTCTTT.

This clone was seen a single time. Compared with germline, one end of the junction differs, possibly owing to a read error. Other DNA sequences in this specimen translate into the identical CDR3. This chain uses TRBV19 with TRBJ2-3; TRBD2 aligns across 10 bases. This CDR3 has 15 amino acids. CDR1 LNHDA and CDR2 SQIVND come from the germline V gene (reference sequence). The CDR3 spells CASRDGTSGTDTQYF. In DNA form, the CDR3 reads TGCGCCAGTAGGGACGGGACTAGCGGCACAGATACGCAGTATTTT.

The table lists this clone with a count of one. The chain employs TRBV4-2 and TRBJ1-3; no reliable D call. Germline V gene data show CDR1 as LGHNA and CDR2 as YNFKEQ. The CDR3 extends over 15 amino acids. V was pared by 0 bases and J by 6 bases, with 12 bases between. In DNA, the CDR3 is TGTGCCAGCAGCCAAGAGGGGAGGGCAGAAAACACCATATATTTT. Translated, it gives CASSQEGRAENTIYF.

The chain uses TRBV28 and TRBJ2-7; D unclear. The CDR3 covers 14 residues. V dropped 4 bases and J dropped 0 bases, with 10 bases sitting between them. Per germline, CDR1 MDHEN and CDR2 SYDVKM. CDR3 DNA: TGTGCCAGCAGTTCCGTCCCCTCCTCCTACGAGCAGTACTTC. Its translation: CASSSVPSSYEQYF.

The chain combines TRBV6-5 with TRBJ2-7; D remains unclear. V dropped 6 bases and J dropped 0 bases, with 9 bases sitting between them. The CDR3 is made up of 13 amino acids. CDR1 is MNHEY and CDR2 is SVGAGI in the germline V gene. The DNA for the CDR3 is TGTGCCAGCAGATTTATAGCCTCCTACGAGCAGTACTTC. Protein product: CASRFIASYEQYF.